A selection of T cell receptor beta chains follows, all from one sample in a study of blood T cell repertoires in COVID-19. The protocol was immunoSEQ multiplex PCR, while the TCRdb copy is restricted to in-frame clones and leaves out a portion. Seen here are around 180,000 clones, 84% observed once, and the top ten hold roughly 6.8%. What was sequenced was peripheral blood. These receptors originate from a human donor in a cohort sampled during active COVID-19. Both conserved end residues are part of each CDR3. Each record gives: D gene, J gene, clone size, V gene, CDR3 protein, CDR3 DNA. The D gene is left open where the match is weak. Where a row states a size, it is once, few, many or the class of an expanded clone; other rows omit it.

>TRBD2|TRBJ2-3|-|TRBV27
CASSLQRGGTDTQYF
TGTGCCAGCAGTTTACAGCGGGGGGGCACAGATACGCAGTATTTT
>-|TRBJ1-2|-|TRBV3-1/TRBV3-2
CASSQVTRGYTF
TGTGCCAGCAGCCAAGTAACGCGGGGCTACACCTTC
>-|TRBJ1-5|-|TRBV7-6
CASSLGQSNQPQHF
TGTGCCAGCAGCCTCGGACAGAGCAATCAGCCCCAGCATTTT
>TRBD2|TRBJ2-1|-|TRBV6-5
CASSPAGGAHEQFF
TGTGCCAGCAGTCCGGCCGGGGGGGCCCATGAGCAGTTCTTC
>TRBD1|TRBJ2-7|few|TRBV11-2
CASSSQGPGQYF
TGTGCCAGCAGCTCACAGGGGCCGGGGCAGTACTTC
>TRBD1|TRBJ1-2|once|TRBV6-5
CASRLQGGDGYTF
TGTGCCAGCAGGCTACAGGGGGGGGATGGCTACACCTTC
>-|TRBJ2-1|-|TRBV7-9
CASSLTGGGPSYNEQFF
TGTGCCAGCAGCTTAACCGGCGGGGGCCCCTCCTACAATGAGCAGTTCTTC
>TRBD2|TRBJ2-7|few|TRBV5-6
CASGSGGYSYEQYF
TGTGCCAGCGGGAGCGGGGGGTACTCCTACGAGCAGTACTTC
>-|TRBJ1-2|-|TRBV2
CASSESRHRDGYTF
TGTGCCAGCAGTGAGAGTCGCCATCGGGATGGCTACACCTTC
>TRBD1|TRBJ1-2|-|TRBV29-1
CSVAGQGEGYTF
TGCAGCGTCGCCGGACAGGGGGAAGGCTACACCTTC
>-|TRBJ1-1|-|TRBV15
CATSRGGGSEAFF
TGTGCCACCAGCAGGGGCGGGGGCAGCGAAGCTTTCTTT
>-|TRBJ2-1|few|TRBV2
CASRGQGGEQFF
TGTGCCAGCAGGGGCCAGGGTGGCGAGCAGTTCTTC
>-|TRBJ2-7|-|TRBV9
CASSVGQASYEQYF
TGTGCCAGCAGCGTTGGTCAGGCGAGCTACGAGCAGTACTTC
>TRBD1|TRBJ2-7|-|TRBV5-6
CASSRTGVGEQYF
TGTGCCAGCAGCCGGACAGGGGTCGGCGAGCAGTACTTC
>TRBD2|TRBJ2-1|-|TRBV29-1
CSVEGFNGRGAHMRSYNEQFF
TGCAGCGTTGAAGGGTTTAATGGGCGGGGGGCCCACATGAGGTCCTACAATGAGCAGTTCTTC
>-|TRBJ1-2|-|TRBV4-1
CASSQGPGVNYGYTF
TGCGCCAGCAGCCAAGGCCCAGGTGTTAACTATGGCTACACCTTC
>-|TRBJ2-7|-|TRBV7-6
CASSLHITYEQYF
TGTGCCAGCAGCTTGCACATTACGTACGAGCAGTACTTC
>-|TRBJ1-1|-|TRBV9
CASSVDWGETEAFF
TGTGCCAGCAGCGTAGATTGGGGGGAGACTGAAGCTTTCTTT
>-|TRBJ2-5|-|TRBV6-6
CASSYSTTGIQTQYF
TGTGCCAGCAGTTACTCGACGACGGGGATCCAGACCCAGTACTTC
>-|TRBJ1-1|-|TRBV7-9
CASSHGKGRTEAFF
TGTGCCAGCAGCCATGGTAAGGGGCGCACTGAAGCTTTCTTT
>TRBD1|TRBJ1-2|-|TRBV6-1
CASSEVDRGFYTF
TGTGCCAGCAGTGAAGTTGACAGGGGCTTTTACACCTTC
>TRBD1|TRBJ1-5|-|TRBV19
CASSTTGGFAGNQPQHF
TGTGCCAGTAGTACGACAGGGGGATTTGCGGGCAATCAGCCCCAGCATTTT